The source of this T cell receptor (beta chain) is a study of T cell repertoires in cytomegalovirus infection. Turning to the study itself: Indications came from public TCR beta signatures; they pointed to CMV infection and to a matching HLA type. Broader study findings: Predominance within the ex vivo response was attributable to HLA-C-restricted CMV-specific TCR beta clonotypes. Carriage of CMV together with the relevant HLA was identifiable through cumulative public TCR beta family frequency.

CDR3 length: 14 amino acids. The J segment lost 0 bases and the V segment lost 6 bases, leaving 2 bases of the junction unmatched. CDR1 and CDR2 from the germline V gene are ENHRY and SYGVKD. Each CDR3 protein gets one entry after TCRdb re-called the reads with MiXCR. Among some 350,000 distinct CDR3 sequences listed, over 15% were seen once. This clonotype was observed many times. Its antigen is unknown. This TCR was recovered from a human donor in good health (CMV status not recorded). Some clones in this sample may be carry-over from other donors' samples. The sample comprised PBMCs. This chain links TRBV10-3 with TRBJ1-1, with 9 bases identical to TRBD1. This CDR3 is CAISGTGLNTEAFF. For the CDR3, the DNA is TGTGCCATCAGCGGGACAGGGCTGAACACTGAAGCTTTCTTT.